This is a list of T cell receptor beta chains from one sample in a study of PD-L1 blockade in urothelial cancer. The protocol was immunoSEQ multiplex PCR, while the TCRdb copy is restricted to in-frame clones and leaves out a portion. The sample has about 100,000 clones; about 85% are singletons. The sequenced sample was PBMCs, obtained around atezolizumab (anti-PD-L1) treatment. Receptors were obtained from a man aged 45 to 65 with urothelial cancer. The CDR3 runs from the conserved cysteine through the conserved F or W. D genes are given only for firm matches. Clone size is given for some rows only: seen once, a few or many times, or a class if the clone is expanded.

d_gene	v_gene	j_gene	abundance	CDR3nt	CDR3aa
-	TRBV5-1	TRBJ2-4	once	TGCGCCAGCAGCTTGGACTTAGCCAAAAACATTCAGTACTTC	CASSLDLAKNIQYF
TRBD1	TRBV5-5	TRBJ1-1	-	TGTGCCAGCAGCGATCGAGACAGGGGGGGCTGGGGCACTGAAGCTTTCTTT	CASSDRDRGGWGTEAFF
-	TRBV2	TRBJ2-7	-	TGTGCCAGCAGTGTATCCCTGGCGGAGAGCTCCTACGAGCAGTACTTC	CASSVSLAESSYEQYF
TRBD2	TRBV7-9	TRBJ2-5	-	TGTGCCAGCAGCTTAGCTCGGGCTAGCGGGATAGGGGCGGAGACCCAGTACTTC	CASSLARASGIGAETQYF
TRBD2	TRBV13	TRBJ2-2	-	TGTGCCAGCAGCTTAGGAATAGCGGGAGCTGGGGGCACCGGGGAGCTGTTTTTT	CASSLGIAGAGGTGELFF
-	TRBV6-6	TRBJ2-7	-	TGTGCCAGCAGTTACCCAGGGAACTACGAGCAGTACTTC	CASSYPGNYEQYF
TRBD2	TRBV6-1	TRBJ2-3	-	TGTGCCGTACGACGGCTAGCGGGAACGGATACGCAGTATTTT	CAVRRLAGTDTQYF
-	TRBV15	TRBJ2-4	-	TGTGCCACCAGCAGAGACAGGGGTTTGAACATTCAGTACTTC	CATSRDRGLNIQYF
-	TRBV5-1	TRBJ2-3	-	TGCGCCAGCAGCTTCCCCTTAATCCCGGGGAGCGCCAGCACAGATACGCAGTATTTT	CASSFPLIPGSASTDTQYF
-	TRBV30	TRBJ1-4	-	TGTGCCTGGAGTCGCAGCGGTAATGAAAAACTGTTTTTT	CAWSRSGNEKLFF
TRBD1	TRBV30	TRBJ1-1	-	TGTGCCTGGAGGTACGACAGGGGGGCTGAAGCTTTCTTT	CAWRYDRGAEAFF
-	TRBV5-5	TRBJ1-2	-	TGTGCCAGCAGCTTTCAATCAGGGCCCAATGGCTACACCTTC	CASSFQSGPNGYTF
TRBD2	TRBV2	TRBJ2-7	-	TGTGCCGGCAGTGAATCGGGGGGCTCCTACGAGCAGTACTTC	CAGSESGGSYEQYF
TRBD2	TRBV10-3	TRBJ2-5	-	TGTGCCATCAGAGCTGTGCCACAGCGGGAGGAAGAGACCCAGTACTTC	CAIRAVPQREEETQYF
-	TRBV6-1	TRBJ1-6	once	TGTGCCAGCAGTGCCCGAGGGAGGGAGGGGGGTTCACCCCTCCACTTT	CASSARGREGGSPLHF
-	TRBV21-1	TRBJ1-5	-	TGTGCCAGCAGCAAACTCTCCTGGGGGGGACCCAATCAGCCCCAGCATTTT	CASSKLSWGGPNQPQHF
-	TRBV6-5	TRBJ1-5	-	TGTGCCAGCAGTTACGGCGGGGGCAATCAGCCCCAGCATTTT	CASSYGGGNQPQHF
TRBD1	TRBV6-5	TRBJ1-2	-	TGTGCCAGCCTTGACAGGGGTGCCTACACCTTC	CASLDRGAYTF
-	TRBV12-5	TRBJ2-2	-	TGTGCTAGTGGTTCCCCCCCCGGGATCGGGTCTGGGGAGCTGTTTTTT	CASGSPPGIGSGELFF
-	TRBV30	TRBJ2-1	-	TGTGCCTGGAGGATCGCACTATACGACTACAATGAGCAGTTCTTC	CAWRIALYDYNEQFF
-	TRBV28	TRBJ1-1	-	TGTGCCAGCAGTTCGAGCAACAGGCGAGCTTTCTTT	CASSSSNRRAFF
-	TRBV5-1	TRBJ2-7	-	TGCGCCAGCAGCATGGACGGTCGGAGCTCCTACGAGCAGTACTTC	CASSMDGRSSYEQYF
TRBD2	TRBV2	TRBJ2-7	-	TGTGCCAGCAGCTGGACTAGCGGGAGGTCCGAGCAGTACTTC	CASSWTSGRSEQYF
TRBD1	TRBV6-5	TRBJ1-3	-	TGTGCCAGCAGTTATCAACAGGGGGCCTCTGGAAACACCATATATTTT	CASSYQQGASGNTIYF
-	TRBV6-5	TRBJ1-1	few	TGTGCCAGCGGAGAGAACACTGAAGCTTTCTTT	CASGENTEAFF
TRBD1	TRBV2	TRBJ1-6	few	TGTGCCAGCAGCCGGGGACAGGCGAGTTCACCCCTCCACTTT	CASSRGQASSPLHF
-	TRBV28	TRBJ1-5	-	TGTGCCAGCAGTATGCAGGGCGTGGGTGGCAATCAGCCCCAGCATTTT	CASSMQGVGGNQPQHF
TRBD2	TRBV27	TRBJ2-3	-	TGTGCCAGCAGCTTAAACCGACTAGCCGGGAGGGGCACAGATACGCAGTATTTT	CASSLNRLAGRGTDTQYF
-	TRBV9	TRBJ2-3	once	TGTGCCAGCAGCGTAGTTGCGGGGGCCCCCACAGATACGCAGTATTTT	CASSVVAGAPTDTQYF
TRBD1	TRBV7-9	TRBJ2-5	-	TGTGCCAGCACCGGGACAGGAAAAGAGACCCAGTACTTC	CASTGTGKETQYF
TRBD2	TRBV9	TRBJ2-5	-	TGTGCCAGCAGCCTCGGGACTAGCGTAGCAGGGGAGACCCAGTACTTC	CASSLGTSVAGETQYF
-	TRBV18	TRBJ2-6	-	TGTGCCAGCTCACCTCGAGGGACTGGGGCCAACGTCCTGACTTTC	CASSPRGTGANVLTF
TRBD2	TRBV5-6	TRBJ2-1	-	TGTGCCAGCAGTTGGGGGACTAGCTTCAATGAGCAGTTCTTC	CASSWGTSFNEQFF
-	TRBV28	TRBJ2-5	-	TGTGCCAGCAGTGGGAGATATGGGGAGACCCAGTACTTC	CASSGRYGETQYF
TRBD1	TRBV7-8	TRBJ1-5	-	TGTGCCAGCAGCCCTCAGGGGGCGAGCAATCAGCCCCAGCATTTT	CASSPQGASNQPQHF
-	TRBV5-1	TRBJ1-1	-	TGCGCCAGCAGCCCGGGCGGGTACCGGGAAGCTTTCTTT	CASSPGGYREAFF
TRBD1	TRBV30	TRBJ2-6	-	TGTGCCATAAACCGGGACAGGGGGCCGAAAGGGGCCAACGTCCTGACTTTC	CAINRDRGPKGANVLTF
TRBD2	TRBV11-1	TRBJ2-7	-	TGTGCCAGCAGCCGGGGACTAGCGGGGACCCCATCTACGAAGGAGCAGTACTTC	CASSRGLAGTPSTKEQYF
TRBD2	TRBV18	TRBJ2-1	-	TGTGCCAGCTCACCAACAGTTACTAGCGGGAGGGCCGATGAGCAGTTCTTC	CASSPTVTSGRADEQFF
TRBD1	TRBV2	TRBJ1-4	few	TGTGCCAGCAGTGAAGCCGGGACAGGGAATGAAAAACTGTTTTTT	CASSEAGTGNEKLFF
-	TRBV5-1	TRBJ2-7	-	TGCGCCAGCAGCTTGCGAGGCTCCTACGAGCAGTACTTC	CASSLRGSYEQYF
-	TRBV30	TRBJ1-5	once	TGTGCCTGGAGTGTTTCTCGCAATCAGCCCCAGCATTTT	CAWSVSRNQPQHF
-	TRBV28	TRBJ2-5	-	TGTGCCAGCAGTTTCGGGACACTAAAAGAGACCCAGTACTTC	CASSFGTLKETQYF
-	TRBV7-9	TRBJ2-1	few	TGTGCCAGCAACACAGCCTACAATGAGCAGTTCTTC	CASNTAYNEQFF
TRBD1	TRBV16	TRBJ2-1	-	TGTGCCAGCAGCCCAGGGACAGGGAGTAGCTCCTACAATGAGCAGTTCTTC	CASSPGTGSSSYNEQFF
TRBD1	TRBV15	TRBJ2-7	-	TGTGCCACCTCGGGGACAGGGTTCGGAGAGCAGTACTTC	CATSGTGFGEQYF
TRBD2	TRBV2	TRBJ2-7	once	TGTGCCAGCGGATGGACTAGCGGGAGTCGTGACGAGCAGTACTTC	CASGWTSGSRDEQYF